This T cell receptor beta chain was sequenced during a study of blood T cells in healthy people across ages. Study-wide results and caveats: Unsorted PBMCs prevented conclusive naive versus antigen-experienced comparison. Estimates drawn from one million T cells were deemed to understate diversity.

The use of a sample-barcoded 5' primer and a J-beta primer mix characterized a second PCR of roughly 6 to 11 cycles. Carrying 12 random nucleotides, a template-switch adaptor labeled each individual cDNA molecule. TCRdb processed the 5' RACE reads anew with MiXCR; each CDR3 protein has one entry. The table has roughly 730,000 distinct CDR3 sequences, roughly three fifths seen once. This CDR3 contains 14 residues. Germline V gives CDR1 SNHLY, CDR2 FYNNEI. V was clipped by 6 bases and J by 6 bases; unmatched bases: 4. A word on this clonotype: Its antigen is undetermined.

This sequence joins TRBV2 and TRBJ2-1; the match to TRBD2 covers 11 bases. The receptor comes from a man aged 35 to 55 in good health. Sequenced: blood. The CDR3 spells CASRGLAGRNEQFF. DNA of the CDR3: TGTGCCAGCAGAGGACTAGCGGGCCGCAATGAGCAGTTCTTC.